The clone carrying this T cell receptor (beta chain) showed up just a few times. The sample originates from a study of regulatory T cells in long-lasting Graves disease. Time point here: newly diagnosed GD, antithyroid drugs for less than 3 months. RNA from PBMCs was the source of the TCR library. According to the study, TCR beta libraries were built with iRepertoire HTBI primers and CDR3-region Arm-PCR. TCRdb itself ran the multiplex PCR reads through MiXCR, one entry per CDR3 protein. The sample has about 360,000 distinct CDR3 sequences; roughly 16% are singletons. The CDR3 extends over 14 amino acids. V lost 6 bases and J lost 1, with 12 bases in between. CDR1 is MNHEY and CDR2 is SMNVEV in the germline V gene (reference sequence). This sample also appeared in a second study, on T cells in Graves' hyperthyroidism and ophthalmopathy. Turning to that study: HTBI primers drove first-round RT-PCR of the TCR CDR3. Appearing also in blood were most of the thyroid clonotypes expanded above 0.001.

The sample was peripheral blood mononuclear cells (PBMCs), taken at new diagnosis, from a patient treated with antithyroid drugs. This chain joins TRBV27 and TRBJ1-1; the D gene is possibly TRBD1 (5 bases). The source is a woman aged 18 to 35 with Graves disease. The CDR3 DNA is TGTGCCAGCAGGATTAGCGGGGGGAACACTGAAGCTTTCTTT. Its translation is CASRISGGNTEAFF.